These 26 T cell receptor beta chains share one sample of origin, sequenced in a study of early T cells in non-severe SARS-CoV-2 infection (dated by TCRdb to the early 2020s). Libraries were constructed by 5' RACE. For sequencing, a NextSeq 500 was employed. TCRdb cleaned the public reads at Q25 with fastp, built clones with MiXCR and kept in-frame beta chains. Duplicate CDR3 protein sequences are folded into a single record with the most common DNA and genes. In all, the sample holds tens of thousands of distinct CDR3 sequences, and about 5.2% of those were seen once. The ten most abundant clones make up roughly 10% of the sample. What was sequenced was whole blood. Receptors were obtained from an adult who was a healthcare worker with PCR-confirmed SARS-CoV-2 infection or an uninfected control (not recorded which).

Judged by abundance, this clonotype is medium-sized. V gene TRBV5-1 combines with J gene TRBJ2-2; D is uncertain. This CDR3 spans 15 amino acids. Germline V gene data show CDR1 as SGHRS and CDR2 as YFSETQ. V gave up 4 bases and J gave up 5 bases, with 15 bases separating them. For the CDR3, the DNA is TGCGCCAGCAGCCCCCGGACCCAAGATACCGGGGAGCTGTTTTTT. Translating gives CASSPRTQDTGELFF.

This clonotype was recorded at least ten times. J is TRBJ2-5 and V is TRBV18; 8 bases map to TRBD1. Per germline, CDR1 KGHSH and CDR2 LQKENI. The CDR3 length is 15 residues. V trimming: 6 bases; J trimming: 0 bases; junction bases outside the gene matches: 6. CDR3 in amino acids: CASSLIQGDQETQYF. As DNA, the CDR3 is TGTGCCAGCTCCCTCATACAGGGGGACCAAGAGACCCAGTACTTC. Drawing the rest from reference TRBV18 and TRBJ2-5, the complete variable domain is NAGVMQNPRHLVRRRGQEARLRCSPMKGHSHVYWYRQLPEEGLKFMVYLQKENIIDESGMPKERFSAEFPKEGPSILRIQQVVRGDSAAYFCASSLIQGDQETQYFGPGTRLLVL.

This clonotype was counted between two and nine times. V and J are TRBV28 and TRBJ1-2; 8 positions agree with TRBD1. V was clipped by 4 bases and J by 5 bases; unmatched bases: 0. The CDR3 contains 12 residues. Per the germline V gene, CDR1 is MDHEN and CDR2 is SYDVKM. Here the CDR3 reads CASSYRGYGYTF. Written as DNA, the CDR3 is TGTGCCAGCAGTTACAGGGGGTATGGCTACACCTTC.

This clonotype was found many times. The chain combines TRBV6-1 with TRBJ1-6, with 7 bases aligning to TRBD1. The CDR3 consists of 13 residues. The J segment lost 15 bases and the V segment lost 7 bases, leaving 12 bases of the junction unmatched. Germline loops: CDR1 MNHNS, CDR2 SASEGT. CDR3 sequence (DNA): TGTGCCAGCACGGAGACAGGGTTTATGATCCTCCACTTT. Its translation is CASTETGFMILHF.

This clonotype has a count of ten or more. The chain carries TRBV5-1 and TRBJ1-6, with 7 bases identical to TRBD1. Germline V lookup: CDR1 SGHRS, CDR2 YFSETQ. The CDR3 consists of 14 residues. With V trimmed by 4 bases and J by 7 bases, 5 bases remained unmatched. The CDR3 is CASSHGTENSPLHF. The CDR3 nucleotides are TGCGCCAGCAGCCACGGGACAGAAAATTCACCCCTCCACTTT.

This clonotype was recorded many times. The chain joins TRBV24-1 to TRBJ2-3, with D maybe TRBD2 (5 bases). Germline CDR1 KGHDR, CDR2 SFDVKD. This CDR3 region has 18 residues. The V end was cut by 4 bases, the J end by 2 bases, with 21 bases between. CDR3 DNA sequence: TGTGCCACCAGTGAAGGCCGTCCGCTAGCTGAGGCCACAGATACGCAGTATTTT. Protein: CATSEGRPLAEATDTQYF.

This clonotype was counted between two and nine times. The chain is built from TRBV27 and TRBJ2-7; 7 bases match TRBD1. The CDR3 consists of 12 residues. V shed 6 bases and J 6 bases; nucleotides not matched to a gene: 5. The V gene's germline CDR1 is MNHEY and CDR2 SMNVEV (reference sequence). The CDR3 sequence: CASSYRQGEQYF. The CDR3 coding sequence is TGTGCCAGCAGCTACCGACAGGGCGAGCAGTACTTC.

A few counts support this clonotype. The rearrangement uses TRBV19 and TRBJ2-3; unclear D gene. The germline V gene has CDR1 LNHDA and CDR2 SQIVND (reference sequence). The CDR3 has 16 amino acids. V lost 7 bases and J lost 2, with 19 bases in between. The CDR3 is CASTSGTNRITDTQYF. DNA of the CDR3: TGTGCCAGTACTTCTGGTACGAACCGAATCACAGATACGCAGTATTTT.

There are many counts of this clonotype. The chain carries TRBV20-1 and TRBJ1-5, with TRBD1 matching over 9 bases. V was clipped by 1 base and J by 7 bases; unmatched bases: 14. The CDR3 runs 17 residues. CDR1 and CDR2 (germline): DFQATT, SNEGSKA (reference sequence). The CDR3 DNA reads TGCAGTGCTAGAGGCCCGGGACAGGGTTTTGGCGGGCAGCCCCAGCATTTT. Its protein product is CSARGPGQGFGGQPQHF.

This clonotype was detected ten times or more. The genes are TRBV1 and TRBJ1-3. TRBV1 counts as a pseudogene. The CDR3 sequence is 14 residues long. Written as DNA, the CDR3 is TGCACCAGCAGCCAAGCAAAGGCTGGAAACACCATATATTTT. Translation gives CTSSQAKAGNTIYF.

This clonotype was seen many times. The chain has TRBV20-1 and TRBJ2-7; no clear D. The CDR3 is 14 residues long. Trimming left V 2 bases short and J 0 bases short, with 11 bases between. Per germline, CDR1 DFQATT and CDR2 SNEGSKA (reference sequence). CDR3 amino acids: CSARPAKSSYEQYF. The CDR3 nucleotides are TGCAGTGCTAGACCAGCGAAGAGCTCCTACGAGCAGTACTTC.

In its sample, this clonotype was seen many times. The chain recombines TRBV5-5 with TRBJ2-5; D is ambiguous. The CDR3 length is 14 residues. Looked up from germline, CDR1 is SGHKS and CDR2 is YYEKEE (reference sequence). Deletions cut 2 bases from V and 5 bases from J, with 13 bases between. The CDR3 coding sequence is TGTGCCAGCAGCTTAGCGCCGGCCTGGGAGACCCAGTACTTC. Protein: CASSLAPAWETQYF.

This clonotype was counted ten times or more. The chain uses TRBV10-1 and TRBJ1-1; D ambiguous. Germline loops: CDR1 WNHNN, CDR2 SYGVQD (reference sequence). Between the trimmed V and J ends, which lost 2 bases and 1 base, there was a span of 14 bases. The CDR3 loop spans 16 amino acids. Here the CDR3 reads CASSEPKTRRNTEAFF. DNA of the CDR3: TGCGCCAGCAGTGAGCCGAAGACCCGCCGGAACACTGAAGCTTTCTTT.

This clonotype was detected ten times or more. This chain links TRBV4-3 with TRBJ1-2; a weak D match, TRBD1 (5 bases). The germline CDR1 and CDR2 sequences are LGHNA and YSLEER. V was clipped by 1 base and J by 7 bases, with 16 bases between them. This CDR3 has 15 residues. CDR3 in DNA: TGCGCCAGCAGCCAAGTCGGGGCCCCCGAGGTTGGCTACACCTTC. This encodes CASSQVGAPEVGYTF.

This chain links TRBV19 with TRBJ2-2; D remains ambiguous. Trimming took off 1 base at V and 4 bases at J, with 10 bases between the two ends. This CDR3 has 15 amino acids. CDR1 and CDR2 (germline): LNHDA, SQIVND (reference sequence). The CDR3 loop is CASSIAGYGTGELFF. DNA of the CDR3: TGTGCCAGTAGTATAGCTGGGTACGGCACCGGGGAGCTGTTTTTT.

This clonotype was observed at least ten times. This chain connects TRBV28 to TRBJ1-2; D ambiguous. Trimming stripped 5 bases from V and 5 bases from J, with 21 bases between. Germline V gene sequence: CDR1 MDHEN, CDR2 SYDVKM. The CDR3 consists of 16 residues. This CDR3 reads CASSPNPTPVGYGYTF. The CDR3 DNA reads TGTGCCAGCAGTCCTAACCCGACCCCAGTCGGTTATGGCTACACCTTC.

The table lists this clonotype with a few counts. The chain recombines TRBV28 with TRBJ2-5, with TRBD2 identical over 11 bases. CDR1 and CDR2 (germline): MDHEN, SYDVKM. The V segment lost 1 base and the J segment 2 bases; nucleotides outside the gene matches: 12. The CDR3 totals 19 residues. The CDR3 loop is CASSLSPRVAGGLQETQYF. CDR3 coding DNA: TGTGCCAGCAGTTTATCACCACGGGTAGCGGGAGGGCTACAAGAGACCCAGTACTTC. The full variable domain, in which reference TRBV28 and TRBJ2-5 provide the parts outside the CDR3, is DVKVTQSSRYLVKRTGEKVFLECVQDMDHENMFWYRQDPGLGLRLIYFSYDVKMKEKGDIPEGYSVSREKKERFSLILESASTNQTSMYLCASSLSPRVAGGLQETQYFGPGTRLLVL.

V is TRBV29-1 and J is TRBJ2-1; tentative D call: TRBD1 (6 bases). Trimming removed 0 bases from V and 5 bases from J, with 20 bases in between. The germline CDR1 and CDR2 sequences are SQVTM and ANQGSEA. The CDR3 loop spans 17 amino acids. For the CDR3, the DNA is TGCAGCGTTGAAGAACGGACAGTCGTTGTATGGGACAATGAGCAGTTCTTC. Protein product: CSVEERTVVVWDNEQFF.

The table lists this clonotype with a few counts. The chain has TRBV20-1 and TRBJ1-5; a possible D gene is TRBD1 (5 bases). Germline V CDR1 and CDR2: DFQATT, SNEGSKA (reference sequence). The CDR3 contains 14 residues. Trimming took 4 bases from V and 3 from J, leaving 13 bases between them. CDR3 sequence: CSAIGQGNNQPQHF. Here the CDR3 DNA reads TGCAGTGCTATAGGGCAGGGAAACAATCAGCCCCAGCATTTT.

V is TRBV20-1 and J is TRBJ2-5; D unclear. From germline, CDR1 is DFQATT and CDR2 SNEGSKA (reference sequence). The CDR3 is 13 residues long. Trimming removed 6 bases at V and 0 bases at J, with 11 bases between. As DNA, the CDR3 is TGCAGTGCGCCCCCGCCTTACCAAGAGACCCAGTACTTC. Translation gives CSAPPPYQETQYF.

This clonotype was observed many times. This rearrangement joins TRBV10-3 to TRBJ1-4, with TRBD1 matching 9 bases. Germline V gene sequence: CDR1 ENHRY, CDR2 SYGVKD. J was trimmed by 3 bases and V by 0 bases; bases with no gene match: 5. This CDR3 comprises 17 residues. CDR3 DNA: TGTGCCATCAGTGAGTCGCAACAGGGGGCCTCTAATGAAAAACTGTTTTTT. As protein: CAISESQQGASNEKLFF.

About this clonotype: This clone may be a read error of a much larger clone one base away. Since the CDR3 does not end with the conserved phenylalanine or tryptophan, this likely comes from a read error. Here the CDR3 reads CASSYIWTSGQETQYS. The CDR3 DNA reads as TGTGCCAGCAGTTATATCTGGACTAGCGGGCAAGAGACCCAGTACTCC. V is TRBV27 and J is TRBJ2-5, with 11 bases lining up with TRBD2. The germline V gene has CDR1 MNHEY and CDR2 SMNVEV (reference sequence). The V gene end was trimmed by 4 bases and the J gene end by 2 bases; junction bases not matched to a gene: 6. The CDR3 covers 16 residues.

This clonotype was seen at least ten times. The CDR3 nucleotides read TGCAGCGTTGGTCCCACTGGCAGGGGGGGGGAGCAGTACTTC. This translates into CSVGPTGRGGEQYF. This sequence joins TRBV29-1 and TRBJ2-7, with D possibly being TRBD1 or TRBD2 (7 bases each). The CDR3 contains 14 residues. V was cut by 4 bases and J by 7 bases, with 20 bases left in between. The germline V gene encodes CDR1 SQVTM and CDR2 ANQGSEA.

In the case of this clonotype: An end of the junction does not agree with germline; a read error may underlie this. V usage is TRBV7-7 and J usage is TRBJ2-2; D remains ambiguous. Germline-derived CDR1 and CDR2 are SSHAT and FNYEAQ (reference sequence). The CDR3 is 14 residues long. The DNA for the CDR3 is TGTGCTAGCAGCTTTCGGCCAGACACCGGGGAGCTGTTTTTT. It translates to CASSFRPDTGELFF. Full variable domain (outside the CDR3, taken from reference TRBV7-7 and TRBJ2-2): GAGVSQSPRYKVTKRGQDVTLRCDPISSHATLYWYQQALGQGPEFLTYFNYEAQPDKSGLPSDRFSAERPEGSISTLTIQRTEQRDSAMYRCASSFRPDTGELFFGEGSRLTVL.

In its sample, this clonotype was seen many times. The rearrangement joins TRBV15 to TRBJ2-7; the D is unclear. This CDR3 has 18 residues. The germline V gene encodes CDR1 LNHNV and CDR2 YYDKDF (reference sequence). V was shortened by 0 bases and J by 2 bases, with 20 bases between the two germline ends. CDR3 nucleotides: TGTGCCACCAGCAGAGAGGTGGCAGGCCGGAGTTTGGCCTACGAGCAGTACTTC. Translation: CATSREVAGRSLAYEQYF.

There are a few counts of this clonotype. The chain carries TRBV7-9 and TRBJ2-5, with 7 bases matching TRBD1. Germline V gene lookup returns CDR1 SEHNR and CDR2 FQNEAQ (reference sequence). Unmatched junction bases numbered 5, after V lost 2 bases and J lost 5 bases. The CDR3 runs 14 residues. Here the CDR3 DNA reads TGTGCCAGCAGCTTACTAGGGGGCATGGAGACCCAGTACTTC. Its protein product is CASSLLGGMETQYF.